The 18 T cell receptor beta chains given below trace back to one sample, sequenced in a study of cytomegalovirus exposure and HLA in healthy donors. Primers for the PCR totalled 60 Vbeta and 13 Jbeta. Sequencing used immunoSEQ multiplex PCR; TCRdb keeps in-frame clones, though not all of them. Here the sample spans under 150,000 clones, about 75% being singletons. Sequencing was carried out using PBMCs. These receptors were collected from a middle-aged woman in good health and CMV-seronegative.

Only a few counts were recorded for this clone. This chain connects TRBV28 to TRBJ1-2; D is perhaps TRBD1 (5 bases). V was cut by 4 bases and J by 2 bases, with 17 bases left in between. The CDR3 sequence is 16 residues long. CDR1 is MDHEN and CDR2 is SYDVKM in the germline V gene. Written as DNA, the CDR3 is TGTGCCAGCAGTTCAATAGGGGTACAGGAGAACTATGGCTACACCTTC. Protein: CASSSIGVQENYGYTF.

The chain employs TRBV7-8 and TRBJ2-7, with D possibly matching TRBD2 (6 bases). Per germline, CDR1 SGHVS and CDR2 FQNEAQ. V dropped 4 bases and J dropped 6 bases, with 13 bases sitting between them. This CDR3 has 13 amino acids. DNA for the CDR3: TGTGCCAGCAGCTCCACCGTGGGGGGCGAGCAGTACTTC. Translation gives CASSSTVGGEQYF.

This clone was found once. The chain's CDR3 is CAVAGTGDSPLHF. The CDR3 DNA sequence: TGTGCCGTAGCCGGGACAGGGGATTCACCCCTCCACTTT. The chain couples TRBV10-3 to TRBJ1-6; 10 nucleotides agree with TRBD1. Germline lookup yields CDR1 ENHRY and CDR2 SYGVKD. Trimming removed 11 bases from V and 8 bases from J; junction bases left unmatched: 6. This CDR3 region has 13 residues.

This clone turned up a few times. The sample has other DNA sequences that encode this CDR3 too. This sequence joins TRBV4-1 and TRBJ1-1; no reliable D call. The germline V and J ends were trimmed by 0 bases and 1 base, with 6 bases remaining between them. This CDR3 has 14 amino acids. In germline, CDR1 is MGHRA, CDR2 YSYEKL. CDR3 residues: CASSQDNWNTEAFF. The CDR3, as DNA: TGCGCCAGCAGCCAAGATAATTGGAACACTGAAGCTTTCTTT.

Written as DNA, the CDR3 is TGTGCCAGCACTGGGCAGCCTCGTTGGGCTTTCTTT. Its protein product is CASTGQPRWAFF. This chain links TRBV2 with TRBJ1-1; no firm D call. Trimming took 7 bases from V and 11 from J, leaving 17 bases between them. This CDR3 contains 12 residues. From germline, CDR1 is SNHLY and CDR2 FYNNEI.

This rearrangement joins TRBV4-3 to TRBJ1-1; TRBD1 is a possible D gene (6 bases). V was cut by 2 bases and J by 1 base, with 8 bases left in between. Germline CDR1 is LGHNA and CDR2 is YSLEER. The CDR3 runs to 14 residues. The CDR3 spells CASSQLRGNTEAFF. The CDR3 DNA follows: TGCGCCAGCAGCCAACTCAGGGGGAACACTGAAGCTTTCTTT.

The genes are TRBV7-2 and TRBJ1-1; 7 bases agree with TRBD1. CDR1 and CDR2 from the germline V gene are SGHTA and FQGNSA. With V trimmed by 1 base and J by 0 bases, 8 bases remained unmatched. CDR3 length: 17 residues. As DNA, the CDR3 is TGTGCCAGCAGCTTAGGAAAGGGGGCTACTTTGAACACTGAAGCTTTCTTT. It specifies CASSLGKGATLNTEAFF.

Concerning this clone: The junction and the germline gene differ at one end; a read error may be behind it. The chain uses TRBV7-7 and TRBJ2-2; 8 bases line up with TRBD1. CDR3 length: 16 amino acids. CDR1 is SSHAT, CDR2 FNYEAQ, per germline (reference sequence). The CDR3 loop is CASSSQGAPNTGELFF. CDR3 coding DNA: TGTGCTAGCAGCTCTCAGGGGGCGCCGAACACCGGGGAGCTGTTTTTT.

This chain links TRBV6-1 with TRBJ1-4; D may be TRBD1 (6 bases). V shed 3 bases and J shed 4 bases, with 9 bases lying between them. The CDR3 has 14 residues. Germline CDR1 is MNHNS and CDR2 is SASEGT. The CDR3 sequence: CASSEDRVNEKLFF. CDR3 DNA sequence: TGTGCCAGCAGTGAGGACAGAGTTAATGAAAAACTGTTTTTT.

The chain employs TRBV5-4 and TRBJ2-5; possibly TRBD1 for D (6 bases). The CDR3 runs to 13 residues. The ends were cut back, 2 bases at V and 5 bases at J, with 10 bases in the middle. Germline loops: CDR1 SGHNT, CDR2 YYREEE (reference sequence). The CDR3 loop reads CASSFGGGETQYF. CDR3 DNA: TGTGCCAGCAGCTTTGGGGGCGGGGAGACCCAGTACTTC.

The J gene is TRBJ2-7, the V gene TRBV27; TRBD1 matches 9 bases. Germline loops: CDR1 MNHEY, CDR2 SMNVEV (reference sequence). This CDR3 is built from 14 residues. With V trimmed by 4 bases and J by 3 bases, 4 bases remained unmatched. CDR3 protein: CASSWGQGGYEQYF. For the CDR3, the DNA is TGTGCCAGCAGTTGGGGACAGGGCGGCTACGAGCAGTACTTC.

The rearrangement uses TRBV28 and TRBJ1-1; weak D call: TRBD1 (6 bases). CDR1 is MDHEN and CDR2 is SYDVKM in the germline V gene. This CDR3 has 19 amino acids. Deletions cut 5 bases from V and 5 bases from J, with 30 bases between. CDR3 sequence (DNA): TGTGCCAGCAGTCCAATACGTAATTTGCGGGCCACAGGGCGTACTGAAGCTTTCTTT. Its translation is CASSPIRNLRATGRTEAFF.

This clone was detected once. The CDR3 DNA follows: TGTGCCAGCAGTACGGACTCTAATGCGAGGGCCGGCTACACCTTC. Its translation: CASSTDSNARAGYTF. This chain links TRBV6-4 with TRBJ1-2; D not resolved. The CDR3 contains 15 residues. Germline-derived CDR1 and CDR2 are MRHNA and SNTAGT. Trimming pared 5 bases from V and 8 bases from J, leaving 21 bases between.

This chain joins TRBV4-1 and TRBJ1-1; D remains unclear. Germline lookup yields CDR1 MGHRA and CDR2 YSYEKL. CDR3 length equals 15 residues. V was trimmed by 0 bases and J by 1 base, leaving 9 bases between them. The chain's CDR3 is CASSQETWPNTEAFF. Written as DNA, the CDR3 is TGCGCCAGCAGCCAAGAGACATGGCCGAACACTGAAGCTTTCTTT.

The J gene is TRBJ1-6, the V gene TRBV7-8, with D uncertain. In germline, CDR1 is SGHVS, CDR2 FQNEAQ. Trimming took off 5 bases at V and 8 bases at J, with 10 bases between the two ends. The CDR3 extends over 13 amino acids. DNA for the CDR3: TGTGCCAGCAGCCCGACGGCGGATTCACCCCTCCACTTT. It codes for CASSPTADSPLHF. Using reference TRBV7-8 and TRBJ1-6 for the parts outside the CDR3, the full variable domain is GAGVSQSPRYKVAKRGQDVALRCDPISGHVSLFWYQQALGQGPEFLTYFQNEAQLDKSGLPSDRFFAERPEGSVSTLKIQRTQQEDSAVYLCASSPTADSPLHFGNGTRLTVT.

The rearrangement uses TRBV5-6 and TRBJ2-5; 10 bases fit TRBD2. Trimming took 0 bases from V and 1 from J; bases not matched to a gene: 0. The CDR3 covers 15 residues. Germline CDR1 reads SGHDT; CDR2 reads YYEEEE. The chain's CDR3 is CASSLASGGQETQYF. Here the CDR3 DNA reads TGTGCCAGCAGCTTGGCTAGCGGGGGCCAAGAGACCCAGTACTTC.

This clone has only a few counts. The rearrangement joins TRBV7-8 to TRBJ1-2; D gene uncertain. This CDR3 is 14 amino acids long. The germline V gene encodes CDR1 SGHVS and CDR2 FQNEAQ. Between the trimmed V and J ends, which lost 3 bases and 1 base, there was a span of 9 bases. The CDR3 loop reads CASSLEGHNYGYTF. The CDR3 DNA reads TGTGCCAGCAGCTTGGAGGGCCATAACTATGGCTACACCTTC. The variable domain in full, completed from reference TRBV7-8 and TRBJ1-2, reads GAGVSQSPRYKVAKRGQDVALRCDPISGHVSLFWYQQALGQGPEFLTYFQNEAQLDKSGLPSDRFFAERPEGSVSTLKIQRTQQEDSAVYLCASSLEGHNYGYTFGSGTRLTVV.

CDR3 coding DNA: TGCGCCAGCAGCCCCTTCGGGCAGGGCGAGAATAGCAATCAGCCCCAGCATTTT. Translated, it gives CASSPFGQGENSNQPQHF. The V gene is TRBV4-1, the J gene TRBJ1-5, with TRBD1 as a possible D gene (5 bases). V lost 4 bases, J lost 0 bases, and 19 bases lay in between. Germline CDR1 reads MGHRA; CDR2 reads YSYEKL. The CDR3 consists of 18 residues.